This TCR beta chain was recovered during a study of CD8 T cells in ankylosing spondylitis. TCRdb passed the 5' RACE reads through MiXCR, listing each CDR3 protein once. Among about 92,000 distinct CDR3 sequences, roughly 9.6% were seen once, and the ten largest hold roughly 4.6%. Trimming pared 7 bases from V and 3 bases from J, leaving 11 bases between. CDR1 is SQVTM and CDR2 is ANQGSEA in the germline V gene. The CDR3 length is 12 residues. At least ten counts were recorded for this clonotype. This receptor was taken from a male donor with ankylosing spondylitis or in good health (not recorded which). The material sequenced was blood, either unsorted or a sorted T cell fraction (not recorded which). The chain employs TRBV29-1 and TRBJ2-3, with D hard to call. CDR3 amino acids: CSASESTDTQYF. For the CDR3, the DNA is TGCAGCGCATCCGAGTCTACAGATACGCAGTATTTT.